This TCR beta chain appears in the sequencing data of a study of T-cell reconstitution after alpha-beta-depleted transplantation in children. It was with unique molecular identifiers that the TCRbeta library was prepared. TCRdb independently ran MiXCR on the PCR reads; one entry per CDR3 protein. Of roughly 400,000 distinct CDR3 sequences listed, roughly 43% were seen once; the top ten hold 27%. General study findings and limits: The high TCRbeta diversity at day 60 in some patients came from surviving recipient T cells and thymic progenitors.

Points on this clonotype: The antigen remains unidentified.

The CDR3 sequence is 16 residues long. V dropped 8 bases and J dropped 1 base, with 20 bases sitting between them. Germline V gives CDR1 MDHEN, CDR2 SYDVKM. The material sequenced was PBMCs, taken before TCRalphabeta/CD19-depleted stem cell transplant. The origin of this receptor is a girl aged 2 to 9 with aplastic anemia, due to receive a stem cell transplant. This chain links TRBV28 with TRBJ1-1; D gene uncertain. The CDR3 DNA follows: TGTGCCAGCTCCCCCAATGCGGCCCCCGGGAACACTGAAGCTTTCTTT. Its protein is CASSPNAAPGNTEAFF.